Listed below are T cell receptor beta chains from one sample, sequenced in a study of T cells after yellow fever vaccination. TCRdb reanalysed the 5' RACE reads using MiXCR and keeps one entry per CDR3 protein. The repertoire consists of approximately 160,000 distinct CDR3 sequences, with about 6% occurring once and the leading ten covering less than 3.5%. The input for sequencing was CD4+ T cells sorted from PBMCs, taken on the day of the first yellow fever vaccination. Receptors were obtained from a man aged 18-30 years who received the YFV17D yellow fever vaccine. Both conserved end residues are part of each CDR3. D genes are given only for firm matches. Expanded clones get a size class; other rows say once, few or many, or leave the size out.

clone size,CDR3 length,J gene,V gene,D gene,CDR3 DNA,CDR3 protein
many,14,TRBJ1-4,TRBV6-5,-,TGTGCCAGCAGTTATTCCGGTTCTAATGAAAAACTGTTTTTT,CASSYSGSNEKLFF
many,16,TRBJ2-6,TRBV7-9,-,TGTGCCAGCAGTGCCCGGGGAAGCTCTGGGGCCAACGTCCTGACTTTC,CASSARGSSGANVLTF
-,14,TRBJ1-5,TRBV12-3/TRBV12-4,-,TGTGCCAGCAGTTTAGCCAGATCGAATCAGCCCCAGCATTTT,CASSLARSNQPQHF
-,15,TRBJ1-6,TRBV20-1,TRBD1,TGCAGTGCCCCCGGGACAGGGGACCAAAATTCACCCCTCCACTTT,CSAPGTGDQNSPLHF
many,14,TRBJ1-6,TRBV5-1,-,TGCGCCAGCAGCTTGCAGGGCCATAATTCACCCCTCCACTTT,CASSLQGHNSPLHF
few,15,TRBJ1-1,TRBV6-2/TRBV6-3,-,TGTGCCAGCAGTCCGGGACTGTTCCCGGGCACTGAAGCTTTCTTT,CASSPGLFPGTEAFF
many,14,TRBJ2-7,TRBV7-9,-,TGTGCCAGCGGTCGGGGGGCCCAGCCTTACGAGCAGTACTTC,CASGRGAQPYEQYF
many,14,TRBJ2-7,TRBV5-1,TRBD2,TGCGCCAGCAACACGGGGGGAGGGACCTACGAGCAGTACTTC,CASNTGGGTYEQYF
-,15,TRBJ1-4,TRBV20-1,-,TGCAGTGCTAGAGATGGTGGGGTGTCGGGTGAAAAACTGTTTTTT,CSARDGGVSGEKLFF
few,14,TRBJ2-2,TRBV24-1,-,TGTGCCACCAGTCCCTCGGCGGGAACCGGGGAGCTGTTTTTT,CATSPSAGTGELFF
many,16,TRBJ2-7,TRBV5-1,-,TGCGCCAGCAGCTTGGAAGGGGCCCGTAGCTCCTACGAGCAGTACTTC,CASSLEGARSSYEQYF
few,16,TRBJ1-5,TRBV7-8,-,TGTGCCAGCAGCGGGGGAGGACAGAATAGCAATCAGCCCCAGCATTTT,CASSGGGQNSNQPQHF
many,13,TRBJ2-3,TRBV12-3/TRBV12-4,-,TGTGCCAGCAGTTTAAGAAGCCCAGATACGCAGTATTTT,CASSLRSPDTQYF
many,15,TRBJ1-5,TRBV5-5,TRBD1,TGTGCCAGCAGCTTGGGGACAGGGGTCAATCAGCCCCAGCATTTT,CASSLGTGVNQPQHF
many,14,TRBJ2-1,TRBV2,-,TGTGCCTCCTCATTTGGAGGGAGTAGGGATGAGCAGTTCTTC,CASSFGGSRDEQFF
few,15,TRBJ1-5,TRBV4-1,-,TGCGCCAGCAGTTTCCTCGGAGGGGCCAATCAGCCCCAGCATTTT,CASSFLGGANQPQHF
many,14,TRBJ2-5,TRBV6-1,-,TGTGCCAGCAGTGAAGTGGGCAGACAAGAGACCCAGTACTTC,CASSEVGRQETQYF
few,17,TRBJ2-5,TRBV5-1,-,TGCGCCAGCAGCTTGGTGCGGGATAGGTCCGAGCGGGAGACCCAGTACTTC,CASSLVRDRSERETQYF
many,13,TRBJ1-1,TRBV11-2,-,TGTGCCAGCAGCTTAACACGGTCTGGTGAAGCTTTCTTT,CASSLTRSGEAFF
-,15,TRBJ1-6,TRBV3-1,-,TGTGCCAGCAGCCAGGGAGGACTCTATAATTCACCCCTCCACTTT,CASSQGGLYNSPLHF
once,15,TRBJ2-5,TRBV5-1,-,TGCGCCAGCAGTTACAATGCAGGGGGGAAAGAGACCCAGTACTTC,CASSYNAGGKETQYF
-,17,TRBJ2-1,TRBV14,-,TGTGCCAGCAGCCAAGATCGGGGAGCTAGCTCCTACAATGAGCAGTTCTTC,CASSQDRGASSYNEQFF
many,15,TRBJ2-3,TRBV7-9,-,TGTGCCAGCAGCCGTCCTTCACTAAGCACAGATACGCAGTATTTT,CASSRPSLSTDTQYF
few,13,TRBJ2-2,TRBV12-3/TRBV12-4,-,TGTGCCAGCAAGAGGGGAAACACCGGGGAGCTGTTTTTT,CASKRGNTGELFF
many,16,TRBJ2-2,TRBV29-1,TRBD2,TGCAGCGTTGTGGGACTAGCGGGAGCGAACACCGGGGAGCTGTTTTTT,CSVVGLAGANTGELFF
few,13,TRBJ1-2,TRBV19,-,TGTGCCAGTAGTATCCGGGACCCCGGGCGCTACACCTTC,CASSIRDPGRYTF
-,14,TRBJ2-7,TRBV7-2,-,TGTGCCAGCAGCTTTTACGGGGCCCGCTACGAGCAGTACTTC,CASSFYGARYEQYF
many,16,TRBJ2-3,TRBV5-1,TRBD2,TGCGCCAGCAGCTTCGGGACTAGCGGGGGGACTGATACGCAGTATTTT,CASSFGTSGGTDTQYF
many,14,TRBJ2-1,TRBV5-4,-,TGTGCCAGCAGCGGCGCGGTCTTGTACAATGAGCAGTTCTTC,CASSGAVLYNEQFF
-,15,TRBJ2-7,TRBV12-3/TRBV12-4,TRBD2,TGTGCCAGCAGACTACGACTAGCGGGGTCCTACGAGCAGTACTTC,CASRLRLAGSYEQYF
few,16,TRBJ1-6,TRBV20-1,-,TGCAGTGCCTCCCCAGGGAATCCGACTTATAATTCACCCCTCCACTTT,CSASPGNPTYNSPLHF
many,17,TRBJ1-2,TRBV6-5,-,TGTGCCAGCAGTTACTCTCCGACGGGACCTTCTAACTATGGCTACACCTTC,CASSYSPTGPSNYGYTF
few,15,TRBJ2-3,TRBV12-3/TRBV12-4,-,TGTGCCAGCAAAGCCGGCAGACCGGGCACAGATACGCAGTATTTT,CASKAGRPGTDTQYF
many,13,TRBJ1-1,TRBV29-1,-,TGCAGCGTTGGTACCGTACCTAACACTGAAGCTTTCTTT,CSVGTVPNTEAFF
many,14,TRBJ2-1,TRBV12-3/TRBV12-4,-,TGTGCCAGCAGTTTTCTTGGGGGCCTCAATGAGCAGTTCTTC,CASSFLGGLNEQFF
-,18,TRBJ2-1,TRBV4-3,TRBD2,TGCGCCAGCAGCCAAGAATTTATAGGCGGGGGGGCCTACAATGAGCAGTTCTTC,CASSQEFIGGGAYNEQFF
many,15,TRBJ2-3,TRBV11-2,-,TGTGCCAGCAGCTTTGCGGGGATGAGCACAGATACGCAGTATTTT,CASSFAGMSTDTQYF
few,14,TRBJ2-2,TRBV20-1,-,TGCAGTGCTCCGGACCTCGGGGGCACCGGGGAGCTGTTTTTT,CSAPDLGGTGELFF
-,16,TRBJ2-2,TRBV5-8,TRBD2,TGTGCCAGCAGAGCCGGGACTAGTCTCTACACCGGGGAGCTGTTTTTT,CASRAGTSLYTGELFF
once,15,TRBJ2-5,TRBV25-1,-,TGTGCCAGCAGTGAATTCAGGGGTGACTTGGAGACCCAGTACTTC,CASSEFRGDLETQYF
many,13,TRBJ2-7,TRBV6-1,-,TGTGCCAGCAGTGCCCCGACTAGCTACGAGCAGTACTTC,CASSAPTSYEQYF
many,14,TRBJ1-1,TRBV5-1,TRBD1,TGCGCCAGCGGCTTGGGACAGGTTGACACTGAAGCTTTCTTT,CASGLGQVDTEAFF
many,15,TRBJ2-3,TRBV10-3,TRBD2,TGTGCCATCAGTGAGTTTGTAGGGACTATTGGTACGCAGTATTTT,CAISEFVGTIGTQYF
few,16,TRBJ2-3,TRBV7-3,TRBD2,TGTGCCAGCAGCCGTACTATCGGGGGGGGCACAGATACGCAGTATTTT,CASSRTIGGGTDTQYF
many,16,TRBJ1-3,TRBV5-1,-,TGCGCCAGCAGCTTGGGGCCGGGTTGGTCTGGAAACACCATATATTTT,CASSLGPGWSGNTIYF
many,16,TRBJ2-1,TRBV5-6,TRBD2,TGTGCCAGCAGCAGCACTAGCGGTTTATCCTACAATGAGCAGTTCTTC,CASSSTSGLSYNEQFF
-,11,TRBJ2-2,TRBV4-2,-,TGTGCCAGCAGGGCCACCGGGGAGCTGTTTTTT,CASRATGELFF
few,14,TRBJ2-2,TRBV20-1,-,TGCAGTGCTAGAGATCTCGGCAACACCGGGGAGCTGTTTTTT,CSARDLGNTGELFF
many,12,TRBJ1-2,TRBV14,-,TGTGCCAGCAGCCAAGACAGGGCTGGCTACACCTTC,CASSQDRAGYTF